This T cell receptor (beta chain) was found in a study of blood T cell repertoires in COVID-19. Study details: Sites across the United States, Italy and Spain contributed samples from acute and convalescent COVID-19.

Germline V lookup: CDR1 KGHSH, CDR2 LQKENI. The CDR3 length is 17 residues. With 0 bases removed from V and 7 bases from J, the gap between germline ends came to 20 bases. Here immunoSEQ multiplex PCR was the method, and the copy in TCRdb shows in-frame clones only, minus some. Here the sample spans approximately 230,000 clones, under 95% being singletons. Participants' reported clinical history set cohort assignment. Cohort 3 recovery required two negative PCRs, clearance, or symptom resolution. This chain links TRBV18 with TRBJ2-3; TRBD2 might be the D (6 bases). Sequences were obtained from PBMCs or T cells enriched from blood (not recorded which). This clonotype was sampled from a young woman who had recovered from COVID-19. The CDR3 DNA follows: TGTGCCAGCTCACCACCGAACGTTATGGGGGAGGCAAATACGCAGTATTTT. This gives the protein CASSPPNVMGEANTQYF.